Listed below are T cell receptor beta chains from one sample, sequenced in a study of blood T cell repertoires in COVID-19. Using immunoSEQ multiplex PCR, the repertoire was profiled, and TCRdb retains in-frame clones only, with some absent. The data hold some 80,000 clones, with more than 70% observed a single time. Specimen: peripheral blood. The receptors shown here come from a man aged 55 to 70 with active or convalescent COVID-19. The CDR3 runs from the conserved cysteine through the conserved F or W. A D gene is named only where the DNA matches it firmly. Size tells how often a clone was seen (once, few, many) or the class of an expanded clone, and some rows leave it out.

size	D	V	J	CDR3	DNA
NA	TRBD1	TRBV5-1	TRBJ1-6	CASSPNTGEVNSPLHF	TGCGCCAGCAGCCCAAATACAGGGGAAGTAAATTCACCCCTCCACTTT
once	TRBD2	TRBV4-2	TRBJ2-7	CASSLTAGGSYEQYF	TGTGCCAGCAGCCTTACAGCGGGGGGATCCTACGAGCAGTACTTC
NA	NA	TRBV7-6	TRBJ2-7	CASSSLGASGAYEQYF	TGTGCCAGCAGCTCCCTGGGGGCTAGCGGCGCCTACGAGCAGTACTTC
NA	TRBD1	TRBV5-4	TRBJ1-4	CASSFGQGTTNEKLFF	TGTGCCAGCAGCTTTGGACAGGGAACAACTAATGAAAAACTGTTTTTT
NA	TRBD1	TRBV5-1	TRBJ1-3	CASSLTGATGNTIYF	TGCGCCAGCAGCCTCACAGGGGCTACTGGAAACACCATATATTTT
NA	TRBD2	TRBV6-2/TRBV6-3	TRBJ2-1	CASSYPETSGGYNEQFF	TGTGCCAGCAGTTACCCCGAGACTAGCGGGGGGTACAATGAGCAGTTCTTC
NA	NA	TRBV7-9	TRBJ1-1	CASSPGLRNTEAFF	TGTGCCAGCAGCCCAGGGTTGAGGAACACTGAAGCTTTCTTT
once	TRBD1	TRBV5-6	TRBJ1-2	CASSAADRVLGHGYTF	TGTGCCAGCAGCGCAGCCGACAGGGTCCTTGGACATGGCTACACCTTC
NA	TRBD1	TRBV19	TRBJ1-1	CASSDRVDTEAFF	TGTGCCAGTAGCGACAGGGTCGACACTGAAGCTTTCTTT
NA	NA	TRBV9	TRBJ2-1	CASSQLTSRHEQFF	TGTGCCAGCAGCCAACTGACTAGTCGGCATGAGCAGTTCTTC
NA	NA	TRBV23-1	TRBJ2-1	CASSILEQFF	TGCGCCAGCAGTATACTGGAGCAGTTCTTC
few	NA	TRBV19	TRBJ2-7	CASSAQANEQYF	TGTGCCAGTAGTGCACAGGCAAACGAGCAGTACTTC
NA	NA	TRBV7-9	TRBJ2-5	CASSFRDSQETQYF	TGTGCCAGCAGCTTCCGGGACTCACAAGAGACCCAGTACTTC
NA	NA	TRBV7-9	TRBJ1-4	CASSGGDLNLATNEKLFF	TGTGCCAGCAGCGGGGGGGATCTAAACCTTGCAACTAATGAAAAACTGTTTTTT
NA	NA	TRBV6-2/TRBV6-3	TRBJ2-7	CASSYSSREQYF	TGTGCCAGCAGTTACTCGAGCCGGGAGCAGTACTTC
NA	TRBD1	TRBV9	TRBJ2-7	CASSVGQGVGYEQYF	TGTGCCAGCAGCGTAGGACAGGGGGTTGGCTACGAGCAGTACTTC
once	TRBD2	TRBV4-3	TRBJ2-2	CASSHIGGGAGELFF	TGCGCCAGCAGCCACATCGGGGGAGGGGCCGGGGAGCTGTTTTTT
NA	NA	TRBV19	TRBJ2-5	CASRGGAYSETQYF	TGTGCCAGCAGAGGGGGGGCGTACTCAGAGACCCAGTACTTC
once	TRBD1	TRBV4-1	TRBJ1-1	CASSQQGAFAEAFF	TGCGCCAGCAGCCAACAGGGGGCTTTCGCTGAAGCTTTCTTT
NA	TRBD1	TRBV10-1	TRBJ2-7	CAGSGTGTYEQYF	TGCGCCGGTTCCGGGACAGGTACCTACGAGCAGTACTTC
few	NA	TRBV4-2	TRBJ2-3	CASSQGPGAGDTQYF	TGTGCCAGCAGCCAAGGCCCAGGGGCTGGAGATACGCAGTATTTT
NA	NA	TRBV19	TRBJ1-2	CASSIDSNYGYTF	TGTGCCAGTAGTATAGACAGTAACTATGGCTACACCTTC
NA	TRBD2	TRBV27	TRBJ2-7	CASSFIAGGPHPYEQYF	TGTGCCAGCAGTTTCATAGCGGGGGGACCCCATCCCTACGAGCAGTACTTC
NA	NA	TRBV7-2	TRBJ2-3	CASSLVAADTQYF	TGTGCCAGCAGCTTAGTGGCAGCAGATACGCAGTATTTT
NA	NA	TRBV7-8	TRBJ1-6	CASSTTIQGSSYNSPLHF	TGTGCCAGCAGCACGACAATTCAGGGTAGCTCCTATAATTCACCCCTCCACTTT
NA	NA	TRBV6-2/TRBV6-3	TRBJ1-1	CASSYQGMLNTEAFF	TGTGCCAGCAGTTACCAGGGGATGCTGAACACTGAAGCTTTCTTT
NA	TRBD2	TRBV4-2	TRBJ2-3	CASSTQTGGPTDTQYF	TGTGCCAGCAGCACCCAAACGGGGGGGCCAACAGATACGCAGTATTTT
NA	TRBD1	TRBV29-1	TRBJ1-3	CSVGDSLTSGNTIYF	TGCAGCGTTGGGGACAGTTTAACCTCTGGAAACACCATATATTTT
NA	NA	TRBV6-6	TRBJ2-2	CASRLYTGELFF	TGTGCCAGCAGGTTATACACCGGGGAGCTGTTTTTT
once	NA	TRBV4-3	TRBJ1-2	CASSQVGGAPVYGYTF	TGCGCCAGCAGCCAAGTAGGAGGAGCCCCGGTTTATGGCTACACCTTC
NA	NA	TRBV27	TRBJ1-5	CASSPQGSGQPQHF	TGTGCCAGCAGTCCCCAGGGGTCTGGTCAGCCCCAGCATTTT
NA	TRBD2	TRBV7-9	TRBJ2-3	CASSFGGLDPDTQYF	TGTGCCAGCAGCTTTGGAGGACTAGATCCCGATACGCAGTATTTT
NA	TRBD1	TRBV13	TRBJ1-2	CASSLRQGVFGGYTF	TGTGCCAGCAGCTTACGCCAGGGGGTCTTCGGAGGCTACACCTTC
NA	NA	TRBV2	TRBJ1-1	CASGSGLRDTEAFF	TGTGCCAGCGGATCCGGGTTGAGGGACACTGAAGCTTTCTTT
NA	NA	TRBV4-3	TRBJ2-2	CASSQDGTPNTGELFF	TGCGCCAGCAGCCAGGACGGGACACCCAACACCGGGGAGCTGTTTTTT
NA	TRBD2	TRBV9	TRBJ2-1	CASSVIAGGRDEQFF	TGTGCCAGCAGCGTAATAGCGGGGGGCCGGGATGAGCAGTTCTTC
NA	NA	TRBV6-1	TRBJ2-1	CASSDGAGEQFF	TGTGCCAGCAGTGACGGGGCGGGGGAGCAGTTCTTC
NA	NA	TRBV5-4	TRBJ2-5	CASSLRDYQETQYF	TGTGCCAGCAGCTTGAGGGACTACCAAGAGACCCAGTACTTC
NA	NA	TRBV6-6	TRBJ1-5	CASSPLPPGQIYSNQPQHF	TGTGCCAGCAGTCCTCTACCGCCGGGACAAATATATAGCAATCAGCCCCAGCATTTT
NA	NA	TRBV6-5	TRBJ1-1	CASSYSGATNTEAFF	TGTGCCAGCAGTTACTCGGGAGCTACGAACACTGAAGCTTTCTTT
NA	TRBD1	TRBV7-8	TRBJ2-7	CASSYESGGPYEQYF	TGTGCCAGCAGTTATGAATCAGGGGGCCCCTACGAGCAGTACTTC
NA	TRBD1	TRBV10-3	TRBJ1-2	CAIRGTGIGYTF	TGTGCCATCAGGGGGACAGGGATTGGCTACACCTTC
NA	TRBD2	TRBV6-5	TRBJ2-7	CAARTGGSYEQYF	TGTGCCGCCCGGACGGGGGGCTCCTACGAGCAGTACTTC
NA	NA	TRBV9	TRBJ2-5	CASSFLGQETQYF	TGTGCCAGCAGCTTCCTAGGCCAAGAGACCCAGTACTTC
NA	TRBD1	TRBV27	TRBJ2-7	CASSFSPERQGDYEQYF	TGTGCCAGCAGTTTCTCGCCCGAGAGACAGGGGGATTACGAGCAGTACTTC
NA	NA	TRBV5-1	TRBJ2-2	CASSSTLQRNTGELFF	TGCGCCAGCAGCTCCACCCTACAGAGAAACACCGGGGAGCTGTTTTTT
NA	TRBD1	TRBV18	TRBJ1-1	CASSPGRQGYTEAFF	TGTGCCAGCTCACCTGGGCGACAGGGGTACACTGAAGCTTTCTTT
NA	NA	TRBV7-3	TRBJ2-5	CASSLTNWQETQYF	TGTGCCAGCAGCTTAACAAACTGGCAAGAGACCCAGTACTTC
NA	NA	TRBV7-7	TRBJ1-2	CASSRSRDSNYGYTF	TGTGCTAGCAGCCGAAGCCGCGACTCTAACTATGGCTACACCTTC
once	TRBD1	TRBV6-1	TRBJ2-1	CASSEEKGARFNEQFF	TGTGCCAGCAGTGAAGAGAAGGGGGCGCGGTTCAATGAGCAGTTCTTC
NA	NA	TRBV5-1	TRBJ1-6	CASSSRTDNSPLHF	TGCGCCAGCAGCTCCCGGACAGACAATTCACCCCTCCACTTT
NA	TRBD2	TRBV7-2	TRBJ2-7	CASSPPVSGGPYEQYF	TGTGCCAGCAGCCCTCCGGTTAGCGGGGGCCCCTACGAGCAGTACTTC
once	NA	TRBV27	TRBJ2-1	CASMVGSGHEQFF	TGTGCCAGCATGGTCGGGAGTGGCCATGAGCAGTTCTTC
once	NA	TRBV27	TRBJ1-2	CASSLSPGLLTPNYGYTF	TGTGCCAGCAGTTTATCACCGGGACTGCTAACCCCTAACTATGGCTACACCTTC
NA	NA	TRBV7-8	TRBJ1-5	CASSFGRQGNQPQHF	TGTGCCAGCAGTTTCGGGAGGCAGGGCAATCAGCCCCAGCATTTT